The entry that follows covers one TCR beta chain sequence. In the original workflow: Reference gene primer amplification in the assay estimated nucleated cell counts. Method: immunoSEQ multiplex PCR; TCRdb's copy keeps in-frame clones and lacks some. The V and J calls and clone size come from that table; D and trimming were worked out from the DNA. In the table there are about 260,000 clones, nearly 90% of which are singletons. This entry comes from a study of blood T cell repertoires in COVID-19. In the study overall: Acute and convalescent COVID-19 specimens originated in the United States, Italy and Spain.

The CDR3 contains 15 residues. Germline loops: CDR1 MNHNY, CDR2 SVGAGI (reference sequence). Trimming took 5 bases from V and 8 from J, leaving 18 bases between them. Sequencing was carried out using peripheral blood. The clonotype comes from a human donor in a cohort sampled during active COVID-19. The chain links TRBV6-6 to TRBJ1-4; D uncertain. The CDR3 DNA reads TGTGCCAGCAGTCCCACCGTGACCGGCGGGGAAAAACTGTTTTTT. Encoded protein: CASSPTVTGGEKLFF.